This passage covers 13 T cell receptor beta chains from one sample sequenced in a study of T cells in Graves' hyperthyroidism and ophthalmopathy. The TCR beta CDR3 regions underwent amplification using RNA transcripts as the source. HTBI primers were employed in a first-round RT-PCR of the TCR CDR3. A single record per CDR3 protein comes from TCRdb applying MiXCR to the multiplex PCR reads. The sample has a few hundred thousand distinct CDR3 sequences; approximately 25% are singletons. The material sequenced was blood. The origin of the receptors is a man aged 45 to 65 with Graves' hyperthyroidism.

This clonotype was recorded many times. CDR3 in amino acids: CASTPTNRDDTQYF. The CDR3 bases are TGTGCCAGCACCCCCACTAACAGGGATGATACGCAGTATTTT. The J gene is TRBJ2-3, the V gene TRBV11-2; the D gene is possibly TRBD1 (6 bases). The germline V gene encodes CDR1 SGHAT and CDR2 FQNNGV. The CDR3 is 14 residues long. V shed 7 bases and J shed 6 bases, with 17 bases lying between them.

The gene calls are TRBV3-1 and TRBJ1-1, with a possible D match to TRBD1 (5 bases). Germline CDR1 LGHDT, CDR2 YNNKEL (reference sequence). V lost 4 bases to trimming and J lost 2 bases, with 14 bases between them. The CDR3 has 15 amino acids. This CDR3 is CASSPGTHSNTEAFF. The CDR3 DNA is TGTGCCAGCAGCCCCGGGACGCATAGTAACACTGAAGCTTTCTTT.

As to this clonotype: With a much larger clone just one base away, this may be a read error. The CDR3 DNA reads TGCAGTGCTAAACGAAACGGACAGGGAAGCACAGATACGCAGTATTTT. Amino acid sequence: CSAKRNGQGSTDTQYF. This chain links TRBV20-1 with TRBJ2-3; 8 bases are shared with TRBD1. The germline V gene encodes CDR1 DFQATT and CDR2 SNEGSKA (reference sequence). J gave up 0 bases and V 4 bases, and 9 bases lay outside the gene matches. The CDR3 covers 16 residues.

The gene calls are TRBV27 and TRBJ2-2; perhaps TRBD2 as D (5 bases). Germline V gene lookup returns CDR1 MNHEY and CDR2 SMNVEV (reference sequence). This CDR3 has 15 residues. V lost 2 bases and J lost 6, with 13 bases in between. The DNA for the CDR3 is TGTGCCAGCAGTTTAGAGGGCGCGGGCGCCGGGGAGCTGTTTTTT. This codes for CASSLEGAGAGELFF.

This clonotype was picked up many times. This chain's CDR3 is CASSRILAGGSYEQYF. The CDR3 bases are TGTGCCAGCAGCCGAATCCTAGCGGGAGGTTCCTACGAGCAGTACTTC. This sequence joins TRBV12-3 or TRBV12-4 and TRBJ2-7, with 11 bases fitting TRBD2. The length of the CDR3 is 16 residues. V shed 6 bases and J 1 base; nucleotides not matched to a gene: 8.

Of note for this clonotype: Just one base apart from a much larger clone, this may be a read error. The rearrangement uses TRBV7-2 and TRBJ2-1; TRBD2 might be the D (6 bases). CDR3 length equals 15 residues. Germline CDR1 and CDR2: SGHTA and FQGNSA. V was trimmed by 5 bases and J by 2 bases, leaving 13 bases between them. The CDR3 is CASSPLADPYNEQFF. CDR3 bases: TGTGCCAGCAGCCCGTTAGCGGACCCCTACAATGAGCAGTTCTTC.

V is TRBV20-1 and J is TRBJ1-1; 8 bases map to TRBD1. Germline V gene data show CDR1 as DFQATT and CDR2 as SNEGSKA (reference sequence). This CDR3 is 15 amino acids long. The V and J ends lost 5 bases and 2 bases, in that order; junction bases with no gene match: 10. CDR3 region: CSARQNRGYNTEAFF. The CDR3 DNA reads TGCAGTGCTCGCCAAAACAGGGGGTATAACACTGAAGCTTTCTTT.

This clonotype was picked up many times. The rearrangement joins TRBV2 to TRBJ2-1, with 8 bases lining up with TRBD2. The germline gives CDR1 SNHLY, CDR2 FYNNEI. V was pared by 5 bases and J by 9 bases, with 9 bases of the junction left unmatched. The CDR3 runs 14 residues. The CDR3 region has the DNA TGTGCCAGCAGTTCAAGCGGGAGAGCCAGTGAGCAGTTCTTC. This gives the protein CASSSSGRASEQFF.

This clonotype has at least ten counts. The rearrangement links TRBV3-1 to TRBJ1-1; no definite D call. Germline V lookup: CDR1 LGHDT, CDR2 YNNKEL (reference sequence). V lost 1 base to trimming and J lost 6 bases, with 12 bases between them. CDR3 size: 14 residues. This CDR3 is CASSQVDHDAEAFF. CDR3 nucleotides: TGTGCCAGCAGCCAAGTAGACCATGACGCTGAAGCTTTCTTT.

The chain links TRBV10-3 to TRBJ2-2, with a weak D call TRBD1 (6 bases). Trimming took 3 bases from V and 3 from J, leaving 8 bases between them. The CDR3 covers 14 residues. Germline-derived CDR1 and CDR2 are ENHRY and SYGVKD. CDR3 in amino acids: CAISDQGYTGELFF. The CDR3 bases are TGTGCCATCAGTGATCAGGGGTACACCGGGGAGCTGTTTTTT.

This clonotype was detected a few times. The chain joins TRBV3-1 to TRBJ2-3, with no clear D. The CDR3 runs to 14 residues. Trimming removed 2 bases from V and 2 bases from J, with 8 bases in between. Germline V gene data show CDR1 as LGHDT and CDR2 as YNNKEL (reference sequence). CDR3 loop: CASSQHKATDTQYF. In nucleotides, the CDR3 is TGTGCCAGCAGCCAACATAAAGCCACAGATACGCAGTATTTT.

The rearrangement uses TRBV3-1 and TRBJ1-4; 10 bases agree with TRBD1. In germline, CDR1 is LGHDT, CDR2 YNNKEL (reference sequence). J was trimmed by 3 bases and V by 2 bases; bases with no gene match: 6. The CDR3 is made up of 17 amino acids. The CDR3 sequence is CASSQSGQGRANEKLFF. For the CDR3, the DNA is TGTGCCAGCAGCCAATCGGGACAGGGGCGGGCTAATGAAAAACTGTTTTTT. Based on the CDR3 plus reference TRBV3-1 and TRBJ1-4, the full variable domain is DTAVSQTPKYLVTQMGNDKSIKCEQNLGHDTMYWYKQDSKKFLKIMFSYNNKELIINETVPNRFSPKSPDKAHLNLHINSLELGDSAVYFCASSQSGQGRANEKLFFGSGTQLSVL.

This clonotype has more than one count but fewer than ten. The chain links TRBV11-2 to TRBJ2-7; 8 bases fit TRBD1. CDR3 length equals 15 residues. CDR1 is SGHAT and CDR2 is FQNNGV in the germline V gene. Trimming removed 5 bases from V and 2 bases from J; junction bases left unmatched: 8. CDR3 nucleotides: TGTGCCAGCAGCGCCGGGACAGGCAGGACCTACGAGCAGTACTTC. Its translation: CASSAGTGRTYEQYF.